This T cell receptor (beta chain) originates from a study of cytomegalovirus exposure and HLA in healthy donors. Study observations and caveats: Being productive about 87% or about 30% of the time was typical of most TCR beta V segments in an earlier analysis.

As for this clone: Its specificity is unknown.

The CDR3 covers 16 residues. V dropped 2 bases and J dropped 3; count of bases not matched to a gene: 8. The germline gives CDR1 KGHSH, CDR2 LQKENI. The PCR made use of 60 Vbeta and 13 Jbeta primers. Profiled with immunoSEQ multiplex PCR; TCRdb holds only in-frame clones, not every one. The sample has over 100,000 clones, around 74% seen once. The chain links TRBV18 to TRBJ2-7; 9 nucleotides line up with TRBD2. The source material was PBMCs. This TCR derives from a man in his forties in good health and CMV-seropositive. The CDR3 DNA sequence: TGTGCCAGCTCACCAAATTCGGCTAGCGGGAACTACGAGCAGTACTTC. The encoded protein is CASSPNSASGNYEQYF.